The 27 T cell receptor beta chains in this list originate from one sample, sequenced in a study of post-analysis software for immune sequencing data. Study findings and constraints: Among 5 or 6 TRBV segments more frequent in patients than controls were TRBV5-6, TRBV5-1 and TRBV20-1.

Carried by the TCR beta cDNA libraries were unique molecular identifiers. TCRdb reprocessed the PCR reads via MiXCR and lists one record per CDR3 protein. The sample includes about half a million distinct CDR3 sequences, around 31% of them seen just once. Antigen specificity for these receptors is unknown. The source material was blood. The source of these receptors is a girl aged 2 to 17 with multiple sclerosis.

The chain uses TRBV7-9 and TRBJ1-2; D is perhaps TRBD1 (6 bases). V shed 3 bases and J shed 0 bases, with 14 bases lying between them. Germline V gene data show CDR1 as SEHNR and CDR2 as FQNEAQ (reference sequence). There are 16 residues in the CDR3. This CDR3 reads CASSFPGQSTNYGYTF. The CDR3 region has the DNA TGTGCCAGCAGCTTCCCCGGACAGTCTACTAACTATGGCTACACCTTC.

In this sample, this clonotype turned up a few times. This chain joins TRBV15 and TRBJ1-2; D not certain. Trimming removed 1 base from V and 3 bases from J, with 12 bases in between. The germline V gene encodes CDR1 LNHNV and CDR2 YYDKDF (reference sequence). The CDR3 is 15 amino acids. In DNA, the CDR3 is TGTGCCACCAGCAGAGTGGGCCTACCGGACTATGGCTACACCTTC. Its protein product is CATSRVGLPDYGYTF.

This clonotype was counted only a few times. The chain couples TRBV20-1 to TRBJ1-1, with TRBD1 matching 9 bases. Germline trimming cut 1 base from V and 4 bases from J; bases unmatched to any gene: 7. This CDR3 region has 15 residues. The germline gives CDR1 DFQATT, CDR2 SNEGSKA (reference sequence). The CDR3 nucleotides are TGCAGTGCTAGAGGGGGGACAGGGTTGTTCACTGAAGCTTTCTTT. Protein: CSARGGTGLFTEAFF.

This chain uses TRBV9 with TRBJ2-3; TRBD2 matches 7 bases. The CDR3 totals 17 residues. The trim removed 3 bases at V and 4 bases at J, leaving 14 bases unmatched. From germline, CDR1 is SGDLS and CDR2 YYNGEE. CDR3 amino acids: CASSEPPGTTRSDTQYF. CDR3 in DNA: TGTGCCAGCAGCGAACCCCCGGGGACTACCCGGTCAGATACGCAGTATTTT.

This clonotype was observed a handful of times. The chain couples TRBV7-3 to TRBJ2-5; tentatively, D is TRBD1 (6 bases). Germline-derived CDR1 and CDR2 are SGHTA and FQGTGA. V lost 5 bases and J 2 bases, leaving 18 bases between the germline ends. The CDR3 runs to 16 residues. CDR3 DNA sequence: TGTGCCAGCAGCGAAGGTGACAGGACCTTTCAAGAGACCCAGTACTTC. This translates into CASSEGDRTFQETQYF.

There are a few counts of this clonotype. CDR3 in amino acids: CSARLAGTSDTQYF. The CDR3 DNA reads TGCAGTGCAAGACTAGCGGGGACCTCAGATACGCAGTATTTT. V usage is TRBV20-1 and J usage is TRBJ2-3; 11 bases line up with TRBD2. Unmatched junction bases numbered 6, after V lost 6 bases and J lost 4 bases. Germline CDR1 DFQATT, CDR2 SNEGSKA (reference sequence). This CDR3 is 14 amino acids long.

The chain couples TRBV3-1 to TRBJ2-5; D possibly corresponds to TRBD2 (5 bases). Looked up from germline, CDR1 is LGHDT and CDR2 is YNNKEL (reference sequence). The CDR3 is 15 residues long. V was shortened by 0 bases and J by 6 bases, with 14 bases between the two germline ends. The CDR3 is CASSQEAGLLQTQYF. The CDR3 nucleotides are TGTGCCAGCAGCCAAGAGGCGGGCCTCCTGCAGACCCAGTACTTC.

CDR3 sequence (DNA): TGTGCCACCACCCAATCATTGTGGGGTAACTATGGCTACACCTTC. Translation gives CATTQSLWGNYGYTF. The chain employs TRBV10-3 and TRBJ1-2; D uncertain. Germline loops: CDR1 ENHRY, CDR2 SYGVKD. The V end was cut by 10 bases, the J end by 1 base, with 19 bases between. This CDR3 is 15 amino acids long.

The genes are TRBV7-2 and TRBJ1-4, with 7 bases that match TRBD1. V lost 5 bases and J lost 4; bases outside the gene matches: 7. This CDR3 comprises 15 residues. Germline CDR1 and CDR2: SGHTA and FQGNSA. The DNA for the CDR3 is TGTGCCAGCAGCCAGTCCGGGACAGATAATGAAAAACTGTTTTTT. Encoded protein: CASSQSGTDNEKLFF. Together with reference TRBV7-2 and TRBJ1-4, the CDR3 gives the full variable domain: GAGVSQSPSNKVTEKGKDVELRCDPISGHTALYWYRQSLGQGLEFLIYFQGNSAPDKSGLPSDRFSAERTGGSVSTLTIQRTQQEDSAVYLCASSQSGTDNEKLFFGSGTQLSVL.

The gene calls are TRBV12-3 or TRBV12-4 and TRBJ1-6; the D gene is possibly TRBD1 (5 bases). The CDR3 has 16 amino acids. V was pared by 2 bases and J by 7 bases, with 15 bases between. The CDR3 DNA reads TGTGCCAGCAGTTTAAGTGGGACCCTTGGGAATTCACCCCTCCACTTT. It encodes CASSLSGTLGNSPLHF.

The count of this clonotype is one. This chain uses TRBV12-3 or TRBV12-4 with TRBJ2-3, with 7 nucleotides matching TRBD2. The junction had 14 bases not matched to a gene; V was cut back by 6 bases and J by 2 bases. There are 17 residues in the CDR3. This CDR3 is CASSPKGGLAATDTQYF. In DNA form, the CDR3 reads TGTGCCAGCAGCCCTAAGGGCGGGCTAGCGGCCACAGATACGCAGTATTTT.

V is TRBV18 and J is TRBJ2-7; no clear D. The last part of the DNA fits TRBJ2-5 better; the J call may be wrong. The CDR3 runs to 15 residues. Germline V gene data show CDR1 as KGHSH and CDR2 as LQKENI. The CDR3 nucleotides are TGTGCCAGCTCACCACCGGTGGGGTCTCGAGAGACCCAGTACTTC. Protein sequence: CASSPPVGSRETQYF.

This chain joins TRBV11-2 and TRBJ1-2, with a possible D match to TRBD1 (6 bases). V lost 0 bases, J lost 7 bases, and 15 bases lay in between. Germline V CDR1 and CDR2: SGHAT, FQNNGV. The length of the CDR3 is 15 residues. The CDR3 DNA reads TGTGCCAGCAGCTTAGATCCACAGGGTGGGCGTGGCTACACCTTC. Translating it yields CASSLDPQGGRGYTF. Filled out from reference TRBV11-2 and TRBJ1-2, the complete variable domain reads EAGVAQSPRYKIIEKRQSVAFWCNPISGHATLYWYQQILGQGPKLLIQFQNNGVVDDSQLPKDRFSAERLKGVDSTLKIQPAKLEDSAVYLCASSLDPQGGRGYTFGSGTRLTVV.

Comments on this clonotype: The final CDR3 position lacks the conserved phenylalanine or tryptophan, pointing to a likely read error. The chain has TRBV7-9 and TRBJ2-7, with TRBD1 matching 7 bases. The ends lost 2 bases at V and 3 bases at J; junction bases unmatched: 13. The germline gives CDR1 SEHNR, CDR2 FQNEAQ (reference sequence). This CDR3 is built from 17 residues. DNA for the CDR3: TGTGCCAGCAGCTTAATGAATATTGGGACAGTCCTCTACGAGCAGTACCTC. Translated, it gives CASSLMNIGTVLYEQYL.

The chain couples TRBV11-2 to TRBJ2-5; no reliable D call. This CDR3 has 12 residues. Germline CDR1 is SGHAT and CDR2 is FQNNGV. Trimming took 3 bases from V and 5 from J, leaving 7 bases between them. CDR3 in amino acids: CASSLEPETQYF. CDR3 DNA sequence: TGTGCCAGCAGCTTGGAGCCGGAGACCCAGTACTTC.

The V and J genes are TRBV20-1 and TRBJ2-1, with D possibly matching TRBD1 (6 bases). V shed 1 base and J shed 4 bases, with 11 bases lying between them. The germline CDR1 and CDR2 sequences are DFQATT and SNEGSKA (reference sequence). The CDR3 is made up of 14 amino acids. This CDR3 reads CSARGSGVYNEQFF. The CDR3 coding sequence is TGCAGTGCTAGAGGGTCAGGGGTGTACAATGAGCAGTTCTTC.

This CDR3 reads CASSNREYNEQFF. The DNA for the CDR3 is TGTGCCAGCAGTAACAGGGAATACAATGAGCAGTTCTTC. V usage is TRBV27 and J usage is TRBJ2-1; weak D call: TRBD1 (6 bases). Per the germline V gene, CDR1 is MNHEY and CDR2 is SMNVEV (reference sequence). CDR3 length: 13 residues. The V end lost 5 bases, the J end lost 4 bases, and 9 bases lay between the germline ends.

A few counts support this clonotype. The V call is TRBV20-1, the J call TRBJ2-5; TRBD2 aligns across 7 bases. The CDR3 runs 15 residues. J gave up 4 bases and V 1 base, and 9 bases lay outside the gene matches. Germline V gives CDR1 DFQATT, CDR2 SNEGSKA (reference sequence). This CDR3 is CSARVVAGRGETQYF. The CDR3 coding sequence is TGCAGTGCTAGAGTGGTAGCGGGTCGCGGAGAGACCCAGTACTTC.

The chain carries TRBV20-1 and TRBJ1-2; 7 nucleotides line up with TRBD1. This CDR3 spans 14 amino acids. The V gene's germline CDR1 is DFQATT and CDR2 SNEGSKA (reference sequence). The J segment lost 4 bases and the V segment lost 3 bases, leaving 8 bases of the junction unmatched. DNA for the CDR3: TGCAGTGCTAGGGATGGGGGACAGAGCTATGGCTACACCTTC. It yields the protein CSARDGGQSYGYTF.

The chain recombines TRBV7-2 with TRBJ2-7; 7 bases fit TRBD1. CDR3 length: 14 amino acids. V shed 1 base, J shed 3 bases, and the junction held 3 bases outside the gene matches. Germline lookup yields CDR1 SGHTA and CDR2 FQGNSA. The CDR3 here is CASSLVTGDYEQYF. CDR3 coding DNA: TGTGCCAGCAGCTTAGTAACAGGGGACTACGAGCAGTACTTC.

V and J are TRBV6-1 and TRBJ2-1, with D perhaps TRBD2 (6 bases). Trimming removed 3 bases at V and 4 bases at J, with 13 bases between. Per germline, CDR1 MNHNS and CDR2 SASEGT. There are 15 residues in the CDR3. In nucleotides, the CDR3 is TGTGCCAGCAGTGAGCGGGGTAACGGATACAATGAGCAGTTCTTC. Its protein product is CASSERGNGYNEQFF.

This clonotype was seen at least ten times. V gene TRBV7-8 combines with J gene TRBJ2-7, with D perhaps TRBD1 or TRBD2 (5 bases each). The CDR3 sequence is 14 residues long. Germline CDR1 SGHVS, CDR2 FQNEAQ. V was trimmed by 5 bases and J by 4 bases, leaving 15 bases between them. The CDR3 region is CASSILRDGYEQYF. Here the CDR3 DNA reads TGTGCCAGCAGCATATTACGGGACGGTTACGAGCAGTACTTC.

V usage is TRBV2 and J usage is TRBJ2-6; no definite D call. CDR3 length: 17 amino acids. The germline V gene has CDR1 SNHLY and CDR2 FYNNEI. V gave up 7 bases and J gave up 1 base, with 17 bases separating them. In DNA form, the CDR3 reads TGTGCCAGCATGGTCCTAAGCCTCCCGTCTGGGGCCAACGTCCTGACTTTC. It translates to CASMVLSLPSGANVLTF.

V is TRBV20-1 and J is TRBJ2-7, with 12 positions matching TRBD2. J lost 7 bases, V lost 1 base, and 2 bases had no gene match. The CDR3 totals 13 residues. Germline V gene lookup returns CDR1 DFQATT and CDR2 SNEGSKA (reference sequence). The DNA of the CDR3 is TGCAGTGCTAGAGTTACTAGCGGGAGGGAGCAGTACTTC. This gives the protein CSARVTSGREQYF.

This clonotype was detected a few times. The CDR3 protein is CASSVTSGGANEQFF. Written as DNA, the CDR3 is TGTGCCAGCAGTGTGACTAGCGGGGGGGCAAATGAGCAGTTCTTC. This chain joins TRBV2 and TRBJ2-1; 14 bases map to TRBD2. J was trimmed by 7 bases and V by 4 bases; bases with no gene match: 3. CDR1 is SNHLY, CDR2 FYNNEI, per germline. The CDR3 covers 15 residues.

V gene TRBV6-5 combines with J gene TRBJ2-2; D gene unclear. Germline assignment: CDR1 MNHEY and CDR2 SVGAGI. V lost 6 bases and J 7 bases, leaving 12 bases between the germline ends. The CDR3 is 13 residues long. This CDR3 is CASSRSKVGELFF. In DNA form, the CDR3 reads TGTGCCAGCAGCCGTTCAAAGGTCGGGGAGCTGTTTTTT.

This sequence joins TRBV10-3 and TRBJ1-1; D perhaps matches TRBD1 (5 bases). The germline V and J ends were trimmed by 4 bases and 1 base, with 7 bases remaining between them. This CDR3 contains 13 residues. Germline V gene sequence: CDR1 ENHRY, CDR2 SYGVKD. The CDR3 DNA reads TGTGCCATCAGTGCCACAGGGAACACTGAAGCTTTCTTT. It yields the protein CAISATGNTEAFF.